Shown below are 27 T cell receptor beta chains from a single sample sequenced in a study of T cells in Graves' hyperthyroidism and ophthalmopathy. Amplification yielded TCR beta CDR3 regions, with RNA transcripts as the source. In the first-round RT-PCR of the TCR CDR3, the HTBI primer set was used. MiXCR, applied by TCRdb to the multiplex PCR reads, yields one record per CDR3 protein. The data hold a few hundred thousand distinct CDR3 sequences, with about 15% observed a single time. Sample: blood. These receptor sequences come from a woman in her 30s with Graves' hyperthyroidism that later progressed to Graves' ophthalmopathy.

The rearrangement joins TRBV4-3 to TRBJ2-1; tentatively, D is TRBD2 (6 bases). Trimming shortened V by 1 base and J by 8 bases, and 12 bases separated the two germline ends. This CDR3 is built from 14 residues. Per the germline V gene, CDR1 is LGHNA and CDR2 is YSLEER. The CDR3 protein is CASSQVRESYEQFF. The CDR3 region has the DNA TGCGCCAGCAGCCAAGTACGGGAGTCGTATGAGCAGTTCTTC.

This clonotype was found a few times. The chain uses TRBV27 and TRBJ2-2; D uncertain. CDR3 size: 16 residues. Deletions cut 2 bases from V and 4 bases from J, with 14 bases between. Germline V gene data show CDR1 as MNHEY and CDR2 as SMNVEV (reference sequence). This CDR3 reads CASSLLPRSGTGELFF. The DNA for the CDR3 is TGTGCCAGCAGTTTACTTCCTAGATCGGGCACCGGGGAGCTGTTTTTT.

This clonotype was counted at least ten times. CDR3 loop: CASSPMQGEQYF. For the CDR3, the DNA is TGTGCCAGCAGCCCTATGCAGGGCGAGCAGTACTTC. The chain couples TRBV27 to TRBJ2-7, with D perhaps TRBD1 (5 bases). V lost 6 bases and J 6 bases, leaving 12 bases between the germline ends. Germline values: CDR1 MNHEY, CDR2 SMNVEV (reference sequence). This CDR3 comprises 12 residues.

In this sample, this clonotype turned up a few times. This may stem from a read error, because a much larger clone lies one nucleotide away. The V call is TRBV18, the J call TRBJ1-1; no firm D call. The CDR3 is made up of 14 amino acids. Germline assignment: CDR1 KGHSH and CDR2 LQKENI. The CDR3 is CASSPPTRNTETFF. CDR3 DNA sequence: TGTGCCAGCTCACCACCGACGCGGAACACTGAAACTTTCTTT.

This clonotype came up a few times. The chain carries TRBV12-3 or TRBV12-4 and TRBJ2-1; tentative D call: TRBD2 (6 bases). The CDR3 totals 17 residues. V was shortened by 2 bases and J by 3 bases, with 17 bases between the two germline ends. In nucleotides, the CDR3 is TGTGCCAGCAGTTTATATATCGGTGCGGGAAGCTACAATGAGCAGTTCTTC. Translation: CASSLYIGAGSYNEQFF.

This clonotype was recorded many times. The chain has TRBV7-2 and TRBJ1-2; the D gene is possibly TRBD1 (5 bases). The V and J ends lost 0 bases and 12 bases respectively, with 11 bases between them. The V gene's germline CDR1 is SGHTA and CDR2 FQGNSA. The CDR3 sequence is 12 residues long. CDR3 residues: CASSLANGRDTF. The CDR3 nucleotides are TGTGCCAGCAGCTTAGCGAACGGCAGGGACACCTTC.

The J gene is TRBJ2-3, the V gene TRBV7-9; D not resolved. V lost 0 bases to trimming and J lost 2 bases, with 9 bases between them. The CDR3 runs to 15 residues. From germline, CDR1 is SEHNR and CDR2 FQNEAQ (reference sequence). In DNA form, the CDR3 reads TGTGCCAGCAGCTTAGCTTCAATGGCCACAGATACGCAGTATTTT. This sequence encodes CASSLASMATDTQYF. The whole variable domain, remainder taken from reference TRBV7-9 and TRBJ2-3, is DTGVSQNPRHKITKRGQNVTFRCDPISEHNRLYWYRQTLGQGPEFLTYFQNEAQLEKSRLLSDRFSAERPKGSFSTLEIQRTEQGDSAMYLCASSLASMATDTQYFGPGTRLTVL.

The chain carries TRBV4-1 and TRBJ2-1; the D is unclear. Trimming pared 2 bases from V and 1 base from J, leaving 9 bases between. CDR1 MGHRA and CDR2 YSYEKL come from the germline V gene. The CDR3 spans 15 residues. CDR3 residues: CASSQIERSYNEQFF. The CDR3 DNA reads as TGCGCCAGCAGCCAAATCGAGAGATCCTACAATGAGCAGTTCTTC.

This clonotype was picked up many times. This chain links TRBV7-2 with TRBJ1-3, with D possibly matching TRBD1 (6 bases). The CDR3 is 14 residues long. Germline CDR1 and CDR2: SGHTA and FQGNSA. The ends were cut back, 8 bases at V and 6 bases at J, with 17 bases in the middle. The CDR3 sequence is CASRQGSVQNTIYF. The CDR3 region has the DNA TGTGCCAGCCGTCAGGGGTCCGTCCAAAACACCATATATTTT.

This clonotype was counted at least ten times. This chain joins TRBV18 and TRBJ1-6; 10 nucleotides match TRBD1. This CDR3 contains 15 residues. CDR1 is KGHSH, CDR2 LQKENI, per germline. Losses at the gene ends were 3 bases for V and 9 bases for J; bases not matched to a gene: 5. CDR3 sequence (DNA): TGTGCCAGCTCACCGGGACAGGGGATCGGTTCACCCCTCCACTTT. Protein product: CASSPGQGIGSPLHF.

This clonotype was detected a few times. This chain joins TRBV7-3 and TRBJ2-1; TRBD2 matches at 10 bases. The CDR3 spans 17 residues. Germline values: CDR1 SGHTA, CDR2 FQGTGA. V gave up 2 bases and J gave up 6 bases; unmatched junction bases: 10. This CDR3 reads CASSLLLAGAGGNEQFF. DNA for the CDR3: TGTGCCAGCAGCTTACTCCTAGCGGGAGCGGGGGGCAATGAGCAGTTCTTC.

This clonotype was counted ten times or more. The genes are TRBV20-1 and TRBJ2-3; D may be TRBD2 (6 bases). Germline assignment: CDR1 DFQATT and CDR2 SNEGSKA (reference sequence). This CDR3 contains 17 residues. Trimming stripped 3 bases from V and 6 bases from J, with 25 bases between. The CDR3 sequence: CSASLLREVFTLDTQYF. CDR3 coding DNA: TGCAGTGCTAGTTTGTTGCGGGAAGTTTTCACTCTTGATACGCAGTATTTT.

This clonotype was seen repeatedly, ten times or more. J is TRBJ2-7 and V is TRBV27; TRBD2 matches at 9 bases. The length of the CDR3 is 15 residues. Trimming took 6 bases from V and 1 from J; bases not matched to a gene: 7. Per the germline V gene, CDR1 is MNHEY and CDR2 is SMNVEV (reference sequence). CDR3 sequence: CASRATSGSSYEQYF. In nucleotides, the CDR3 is TGTGCCAGCAGGGCGACTAGCGGCAGTTCCTACGAGCAGTACTTC.

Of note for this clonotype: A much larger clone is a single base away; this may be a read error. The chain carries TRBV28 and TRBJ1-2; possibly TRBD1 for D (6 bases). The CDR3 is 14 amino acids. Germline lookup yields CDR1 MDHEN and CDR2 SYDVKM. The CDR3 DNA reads TGTGCCGGCAGAACGGGGGGGGCCAACTATGGCTACACCTTC. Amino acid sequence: CAGRTGGANYGYTF.

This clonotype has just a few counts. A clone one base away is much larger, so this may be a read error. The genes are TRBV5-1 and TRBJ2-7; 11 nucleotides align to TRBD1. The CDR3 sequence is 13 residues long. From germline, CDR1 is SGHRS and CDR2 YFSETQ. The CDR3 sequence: CASSLGTGGEQCF. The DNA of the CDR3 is TGCGCCAGCAGCTTGGGGACAGGGGGCGAGCAGTGCTTC. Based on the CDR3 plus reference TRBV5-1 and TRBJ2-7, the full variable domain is KAGVTQTPRYLIKTRGQQVTLSCSPISGHRSVSWYQQTPGQGLQFLFEYFSETQRNKGNFPGRFSGRQFSNSRSEMNVSTLELGDSALYLCASSLGTGGEQCFGPGTRLTVT.

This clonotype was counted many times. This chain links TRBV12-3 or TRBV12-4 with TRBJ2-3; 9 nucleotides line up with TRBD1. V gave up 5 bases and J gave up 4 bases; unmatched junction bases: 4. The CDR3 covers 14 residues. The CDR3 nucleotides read TGTGCCAGCAGTCCGGGACAGGGTCCAGATACGCAGTATTTT. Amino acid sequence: CASSPGQGPDTQYF.

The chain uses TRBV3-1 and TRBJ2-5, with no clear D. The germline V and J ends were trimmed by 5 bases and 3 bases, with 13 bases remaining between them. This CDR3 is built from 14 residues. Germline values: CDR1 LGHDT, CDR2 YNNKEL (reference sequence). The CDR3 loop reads CASSSLPTKETQYF. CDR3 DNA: TGTGCCAGCAGCTCCCTACCGACCAAAGAGACCCAGTACTTC.

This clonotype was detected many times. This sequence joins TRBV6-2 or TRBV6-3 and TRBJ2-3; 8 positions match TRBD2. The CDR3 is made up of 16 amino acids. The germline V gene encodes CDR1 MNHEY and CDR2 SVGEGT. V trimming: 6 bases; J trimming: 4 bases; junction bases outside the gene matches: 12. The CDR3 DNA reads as TGTGCCAGCAGGCGGAAGACTAGCGCAAGGCCAGATACGCAGTATTTT. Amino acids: CASRRKTSARPDTQYF.

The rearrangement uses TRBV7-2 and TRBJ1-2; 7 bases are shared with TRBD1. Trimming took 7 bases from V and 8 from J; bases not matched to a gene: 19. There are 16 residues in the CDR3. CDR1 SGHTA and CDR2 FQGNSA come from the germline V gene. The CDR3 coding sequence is TGTGCCAGCACTTCAGGAGGGGGCCGCGGGTTGCGGGGCTACACCTTC. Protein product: CASTSGGGRGLRGYTF. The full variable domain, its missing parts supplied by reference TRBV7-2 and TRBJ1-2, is GAGVSQSPSNKVTEKGKDVELRCDPISGHTALYWYRQSLGQGLEFLIYFQGNSAPDKSGLPSDRFSAERTGGSVSTLTIQRTQQEDSAVYLCASTSGGGRGLRGYTFGSGTRLTVV.

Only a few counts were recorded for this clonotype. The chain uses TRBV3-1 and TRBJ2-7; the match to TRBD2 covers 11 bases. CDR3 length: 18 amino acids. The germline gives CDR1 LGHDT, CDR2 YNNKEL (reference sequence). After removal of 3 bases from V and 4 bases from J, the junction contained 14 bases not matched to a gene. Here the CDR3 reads CASSQNGLAGGQGYEQYF. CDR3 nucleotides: TGTGCCAGCAGCCAGAACGGGCTAGCGGGAGGCCAAGGATACGAGCAGTACTTC.

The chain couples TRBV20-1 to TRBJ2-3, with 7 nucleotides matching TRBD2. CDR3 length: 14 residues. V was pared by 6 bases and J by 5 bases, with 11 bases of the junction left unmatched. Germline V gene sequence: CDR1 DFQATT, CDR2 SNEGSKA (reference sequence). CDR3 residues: CSAPSGMRGDTQYF. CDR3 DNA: TGCAGTGCCCCAAGCGGGATGCGAGGAGATACGCAGTATTTT.

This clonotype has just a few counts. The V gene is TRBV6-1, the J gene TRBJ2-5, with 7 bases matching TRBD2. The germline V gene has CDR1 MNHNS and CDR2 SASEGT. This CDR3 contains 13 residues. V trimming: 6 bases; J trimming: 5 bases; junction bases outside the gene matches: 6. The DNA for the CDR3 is TGTGCCAGCAGGGGGGGGGGGACGGAGACCCAGTACTTC. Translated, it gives CASRGGGTETQYF.

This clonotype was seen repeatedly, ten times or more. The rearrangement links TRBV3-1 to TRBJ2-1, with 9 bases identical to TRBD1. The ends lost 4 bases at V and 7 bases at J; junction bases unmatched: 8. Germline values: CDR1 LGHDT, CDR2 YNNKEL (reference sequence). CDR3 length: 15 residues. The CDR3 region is CASSPPGQGKNEQFF. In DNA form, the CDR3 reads TGTGCCAGCAGCCCCCCCGGACAGGGGAAGAATGAGCAGTTCTTC.

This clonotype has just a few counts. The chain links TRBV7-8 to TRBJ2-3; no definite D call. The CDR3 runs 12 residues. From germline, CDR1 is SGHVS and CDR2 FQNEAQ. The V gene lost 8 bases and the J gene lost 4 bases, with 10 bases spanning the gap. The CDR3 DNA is TGTGCCAGCGGATATCCGGCAGATACGCAGTATTTT. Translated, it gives CASGYPADTQYF.

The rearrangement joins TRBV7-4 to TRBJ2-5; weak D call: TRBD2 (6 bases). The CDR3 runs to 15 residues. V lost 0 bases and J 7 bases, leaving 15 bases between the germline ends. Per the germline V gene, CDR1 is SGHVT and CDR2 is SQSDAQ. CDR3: CASSLAGGPITTQYF. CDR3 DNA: TGTGCCAGCAGCTTAGCGGGAGGCCCTATAACGACCCAGTACTTC.

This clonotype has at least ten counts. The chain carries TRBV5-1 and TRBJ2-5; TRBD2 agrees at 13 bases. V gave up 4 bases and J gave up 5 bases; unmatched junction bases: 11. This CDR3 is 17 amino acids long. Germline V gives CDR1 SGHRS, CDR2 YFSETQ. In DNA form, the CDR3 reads TGCGCCAGCAGCGGTGGACTAGCGGGAGAGGCTGGGGAGACCCAGTACTTC. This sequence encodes CASSGGLAGEAGETQYF.

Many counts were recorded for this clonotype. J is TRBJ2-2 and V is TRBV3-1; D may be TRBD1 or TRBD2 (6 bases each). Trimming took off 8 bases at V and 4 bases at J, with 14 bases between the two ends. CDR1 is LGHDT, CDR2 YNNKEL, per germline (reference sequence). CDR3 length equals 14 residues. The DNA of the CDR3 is TGTGCCAGCCTATTGGGGGGCGGCACCGGGGAGCTGTTTTTT. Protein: CASLLGGGTGELFF.